The next 27 T cell receptor beta chains were all read from a single sample in a study of blood T cell repertoires in COVID-19. Produced via immunoSEQ multiplex PCR; TCRdb's table is partial and in-frame only. The profile shows about 220,000 clones, about 79% of them singletons. Specimen: PBMCs or T cells enriched from blood (not recorded which). The origin of the receptors is a woman in her 40s with acute COVID-19.

This chain joins TRBV7-3 and TRBJ2-7; 7 bases map to TRBD2. CDR3 length: 13 residues. With V trimmed by 5 bases and J by 4 bases, 5 bases remained unmatched. CDR1 SGHTA and CDR2 FQGTGA come from the germline V gene. The CDR3 DNA sequence: TGTGCCAGCAGCCCCGGGACTATTTACGAGCAGTACTTC. It yields the protein CASSPGTIYEQYF.

The chain recombines TRBV6-5 with TRBJ2-1; unclear D gene. The V gene lost 7 bases and the J gene lost 9 bases, with 10 bases spanning the gap. Germline CDR1 and CDR2: MNHEY and SVGAGI. The CDR3 loop spans 11 amino acids. CDR3 bases: TGTGCCAGCACCCGTGGCAGTGAGCAGTTCTTC. Its translation is CASTRGSEQFF.

This chain links TRBV2 with TRBJ2-3, with a weak D call TRBD2 (6 bases). Trimming pared 7 bases from V and 4 bases from J, leaving 24 bases between. CDR1 is SNHLY and CDR2 is FYNNEI in the germline V gene. The CDR3 contains 17 residues. Here the CDR3 DNA reads TGTGCCAGCATCGGGAACCGACTAGTGGGCAGGGCAGATACGCAGTATTTT. Its translation: CASIGNRLVGRADTQYF.

Here the CDR3 DNA reads TGTGCCAGTCGGGAGGGGGACACTGAAGCTTTCTTT. Translation gives CASREGDTEAFF. This chain joins TRBV19 and TRBJ1-1; TRBD1 is a possible D gene (6 bases). The germline gives CDR1 LNHDA, CDR2 SQIVND (reference sequence). Deletions cut 8 bases from V and 3 bases from J, with 10 bases between. This CDR3 spans 12 amino acids.

The chain links TRBV24-1 to TRBJ1-2; possibly TRBD1 for D (6 bases). The CDR3 has 12 amino acids. Germline V lookup: CDR1 KGHDR, CDR2 SFDVKD. V was cut by 6 bases and J by 4 bases, with 8 bases left in between. The CDR3 protein is CATSLGGYGYTF. The CDR3 nucleotides read TGTGCCACCAGTTTAGGGGGCTATGGCTACACCTTC.

The V gene is TRBV21-1, the J gene TRBJ1-1. TRBV21-1 is designated a pseudogene. The CDR3 extends over 14 amino acids. Written as DNA, the CDR3 is TGTGCCAGCAGCAAAACGGAGGGAAGATCTGAAGCTTTCTTT. Translation gives CASSKTEGRSEAFF.

The J gene is TRBJ2-2, the V gene TRBV5-4, with D unclear. Trimming pared 0 bases from V and 2 bases from J, leaving 14 bases between. Germline assignment: CDR1 SGHNT and CDR2 YYREEE (reference sequence). The CDR3 length is 17 residues. The CDR3 DNA is TGTGCCAGCAGCTTGGGTGTACGGAGCCCTAACACCGGGGAGCTGTTTTTT. Translation gives CASSLGVRSPNTGELFF.

The rearrangement uses TRBV5-1 and TRBJ2-2; TRBD1 matches at 9 bases. The V gene end was trimmed by 4 bases and the J gene end by 1 base; junction bases not matched to a gene: 8. CDR1 SGHRS and CDR2 YFSETQ come from the germline V gene. This CDR3 has 17 residues. CDR3 amino acids: CASSISGQGWNTGELFF. The CDR3 DNA reads as TGCGCCAGCAGCATCAGCGGACAGGGGTGGAACACCGGGGAGCTGTTTTTT.

The gene calls are TRBV7-9 and TRBJ1-2, with a weak D call TRBD1 (6 bases). Germline assignment: CDR1 SEHNR and CDR2 FQNEAQ (reference sequence). V shed 5 bases and J shed 1 base, with 11 bases lying between them. The CDR3 has 14 amino acids. CDR3 sequence: CASSPRTVNYGYTF. The CDR3 region has the DNA TGTGCCAGCAGCCCACGGACAGTTAACTATGGCTACACCTTC.

The chain is built from TRBV5-6 and TRBJ2-7; a weak D match, TRBD1 (5 bases). The CDR3 is 14 amino acids. Germline V gives CDR1 SGHDT, CDR2 YYEEEE. V lost 0 bases to trimming and J lost 5 bases, with 12 bases between them. This CDR3 is CASSLGAGYNEQYF. Here the CDR3 DNA reads TGTGCCAGCAGCTTGGGGGCAGGGTATAACGAGCAGTACTTC.

The rearrangement links TRBV19 to TRBJ1-6, with D possibly TRBD1 on 5 matching bases. From germline, CDR1 is LNHDA and CDR2 SQIVND (reference sequence). This CDR3 has 16 residues. V lost 7 bases and J lost 7, with 20 bases in between. The DNA for the CDR3 is TGTGCCAGTACCCTTATCGGGGGGACCCTGAATTCACCCCTCCACTTT. This sequence encodes CASTLIGGTLNSPLHF. Full variable domain (missing parts from reference TRBV19 and TRBJ1-6): DGGITQSPKYLFRKEGQNVTLSCEQNLNHDAMYWYRQDPGQGLRLIYYSQIVNDFQKGDIAEGYSVSREKKESFPLTVTSAQKNPTAFYLCASTLIGGTLNSPLHFGNGTRLTVT.

The J gene is TRBJ1-5, the V gene TRBV11-2; D remains unclear. The CDR3 length is 15 residues. V lost 0 bases to trimming and J lost 1 base, with 7 bases between them. The V gene's germline CDR1 is SGHAT and CDR2 FQNNGV. The CDR3 sequence: CASSLDLRSNQPQHF. CDR3 nucleotides: TGTGCCAGCAGCTTAGATTTGAGGAGCAATCAGCCCCAGCATTTT.

This clone showed up just once. The chain couples TRBV2 to TRBJ1-4, with 7 bases lining up with TRBD1. Germline values: CDR1 SNHLY, CDR2 FYNNEI. The CDR3 is 15 residues long. The V and J ends lost 3 bases and 8 bases, in that order; junction bases with no gene match: 9. The CDR3 region has the DNA TGTGCCAGCAGTGAGGAACAGGGGATGGTGGAAAAACTGTTTTTT. The encoded protein is CASSEEQGMVEKLFF.

The chain joins TRBV5-1 to TRBJ2-5, with D hard to call. Trimming shortened V by 4 bases and J by 5 bases, and 12 bases separated the two germline ends. The CDR3 runs 13 residues. Germline CDR1 is SGHRS and CDR2 is YFSETQ. Written as DNA, the CDR3 is TGCGCCAGCAGCCAAGATCGGGTTGAGACCCAGTACTTC. Protein sequence: CASSQDRVETQYF.

The J gene is TRBJ2-7, the V gene TRBV3-1 (or the pseudogene TRBV3-2); D may be TRBD1 (6 bases). CDR1 is LGHDT and CDR2 is YNNKEL in the germline V gene (reference sequence). Deletions cut 0 bases from V and 3 bases from J, with 21 bases between. The CDR3 has 18 amino acids. CDR3 amino acids: CASSQDPPRQVTSYEQYF. As DNA, the CDR3 is TGTGCCAGCAGCCAAGATCCCCCACGACAGGTTACGAGCTACGAGCAGTACTTC.

This clone was observed a single time. CDR3: CATSGQSSYNEQFF. The CDR3 nucleotides are TGTGCCACCAGTGGACAGAGCTCCTACAATGAGCAGTTCTTC. This chain connects TRBV24-1 to TRBJ2-1; D is possibly TRBD1 (5 bases). The V gene's germline CDR1 is KGHDR and CDR2 SFDVKD. The CDR3 runs 14 residues. With 5 bases removed from V and 0 bases from J, the gap between germline ends came to 7 bases.

The CDR3 loop reads CASRGRDRGSYNSPLHF. The CDR3 nucleotides read TGTGCCAGCAGAGGCCGGGACAGGGGCTCCTATAATTCACCCCTCCACTTT. This chain uses TRBV28 with TRBJ1-6; 10 bases map to TRBD1. The CDR3 contains 17 residues. Trimming at V came to 6 bases and at J to 0 bases, leaving 5 bases not matched to a gene. CDR1 is MDHEN and CDR2 is SYDVKM in the germline V gene.

This rearrangement joins TRBV19 to TRBJ1-2; 11 bases are a match to TRBD1. The germline CDR1 and CDR2 sequences are LNHDA and SQIVND (reference sequence). CDR3 length equals 15 residues. J lost 10 bases, V lost 6 bases, and 13 bases had no gene match. CDR3 region: CASSRTGGVLWDYTF. The CDR3 bases are TGTGCCAGTAGCAGGACAGGGGGCGTCCTATGGGACTACACCTTC.

The rearrangement uses TRBV7-8 and TRBJ1-5; TRBD1 is a possible D gene (5 bases). The ends were cut back, 2 bases at V and 3 bases at J, with 11 bases in the middle. The CDR3 spans 15 residues. In germline, CDR1 is SGHVS, CDR2 FQNEAQ. The CDR3 region has the DNA TGTGCCAGCAGCTTATCCCGACAGACCAATCAGCCCCAGCATTTT. Translated: CASSLSRQTNQPQHF.

This clone was seen a few times. The chain joins TRBV5-1 to TRBJ2-1; TRBD2 agrees at 12 bases. Trimming removed 4 bases from V and 7 bases from J; junction bases left unmatched: 12. The germline CDR1 and CDR2 sequences are SGHRS and YFSETQ. The CDR3 spans 17 residues. The CDR3 is CASSIDRLAGVTNEQFF. As DNA, the CDR3 is TGCGCCAGCAGCATAGACCGACTAGCGGGAGTCACAAATGAGCAGTTCTTC.

The rearrangement uses TRBV28 and TRBJ1-6; possible D gene TRBD1, 5 bases. This CDR3 spans 14 amino acids. Germline V gene sequence: CDR1 MDHEN, CDR2 SYDVKM. V was clipped by 1 base and J by 10 bases, with 11 bases between them. CDR3 in DNA: TGTGCCAGCAGTTTATTGACAGTCTCCTCACCCCTCCACTTT. It translates to CASSLLTVSSPLHF.

This clone was recorded once. This chain uses TRBV30 with TRBJ1-1, with TRBD1 as a possible D gene (6 bases). Germline loops: CDR1 GTSNPN, CDR2 SVGIG (reference sequence). V gave up 3 bases and J gave up 0 bases, with 8 bases separating them. CDR3 size: 13 residues. CDR3 sequence: CAWSRTVNTEAFF. In nucleotides, the CDR3 is TGTGCCTGGAGCCGGACAGTGAACACTGAAGCTTTCTTT. The variable domain in full, completed from reference TRBV30 and TRBJ1-1, reads SQTIHQWPATLVQPVGSPLSLECTVEGTSNPNLYWYRQAAGRGLQLLFYSVGIGQISSEVPQNLSASRPQDRQFILSSKKLLLSDSGFYLCAWSRTVNTEAFFGQGTRLTVV.

The chain employs TRBV27 and TRBJ2-1; TRBD2 matches 8 bases. Germline loops: CDR1 MNHEY, CDR2 SMNVEV (reference sequence). The CDR3 is 15 residues long. V lost 6 bases, J lost 5 bases, and 9 bases stayed unmatched. CDR3 nucleotide sequence: TGTGCCAGCAGGGCTACTAGCGGAACCAACAATGAGCAGTTCTTC. Protein: CASRATSGTNNEQFF.

The V gene is TRBV5-5, the J gene TRBJ1-5; maybe TRBD1 (6 bases). Per the germline V gene, CDR1 is SGHKS and CDR2 is YYEKEE (reference sequence). This CDR3 contains 13 residues. Trimming shortened V by 4 bases and J by 5 bases, and 10 bases separated the two germline ends. CDR3 sequence: CASSSWTDQPQHF. In nucleotides, the CDR3 is TGTGCCAGCAGCAGCTGGACAGATCAGCCCCAGCATTTT.

The V gene is TRBV19, the J gene TRBJ2-5; possibly TRBD2 for D (6 bases). Germline CDR1 LNHDA, CDR2 SQIVND (reference sequence). The CDR3 sequence is 13 residues long. The V end lost 1 base, the J end lost 4 bases, and 7 bases lay between the germline ends. The DNA of the CDR3 is TGTGCCAGTAGTATAGCCGGGAGAGAGACCCAGTACTTC. It yields the protein CASSIAGRETQYF.

CDR3 region: CASSLARGSNSPLHF. In DNA form, the CDR3 reads TGTGCCAGCAGCTTAGCGAGAGGGTCGAATTCACCCCTCCACTTT. The J gene is TRBJ1-6, the V gene TRBV7-9; D unclear. CDR1 SEHNR and CDR2 FQNEAQ come from the germline V gene (reference sequence). The CDR3 has 15 residues. V lost 0 bases, J lost 7 bases, and 10 bases lay in between.

The genes are TRBV5-1 and TRBJ2-3, with a weak D call TRBD2 (5 bases). Germline CDR1 SGHRS, CDR2 YFSETQ. CDR3 size: 14 residues. Trimming pared 2 bases from V and 0 bases from J, leaving 7 bases between. CDR3 nucleotide sequence: TGCGCCAGCAGCTTCAGGACTAGCACAGATACGCAGTATTTT. Amino acids: CASSFRTSTDTQYF.